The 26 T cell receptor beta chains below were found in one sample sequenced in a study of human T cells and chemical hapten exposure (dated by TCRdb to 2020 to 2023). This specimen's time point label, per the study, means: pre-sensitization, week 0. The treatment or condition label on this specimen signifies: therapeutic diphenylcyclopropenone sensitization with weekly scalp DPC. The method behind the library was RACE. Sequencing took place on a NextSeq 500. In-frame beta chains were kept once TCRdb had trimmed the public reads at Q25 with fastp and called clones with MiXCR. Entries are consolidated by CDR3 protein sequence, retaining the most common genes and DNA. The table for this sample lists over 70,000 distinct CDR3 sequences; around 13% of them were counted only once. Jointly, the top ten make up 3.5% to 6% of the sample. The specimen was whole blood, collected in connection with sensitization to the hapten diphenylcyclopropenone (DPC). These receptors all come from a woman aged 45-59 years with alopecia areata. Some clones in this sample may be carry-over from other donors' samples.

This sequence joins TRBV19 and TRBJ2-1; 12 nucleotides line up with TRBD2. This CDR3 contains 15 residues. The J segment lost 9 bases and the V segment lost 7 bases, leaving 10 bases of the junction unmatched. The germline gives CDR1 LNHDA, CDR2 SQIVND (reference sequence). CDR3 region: CASTTGTSGWAEQFF. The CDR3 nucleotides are TGTGCCAGTACCACCGGGACTAGCGGGTGGGCTGAGCAGTTCTTC.

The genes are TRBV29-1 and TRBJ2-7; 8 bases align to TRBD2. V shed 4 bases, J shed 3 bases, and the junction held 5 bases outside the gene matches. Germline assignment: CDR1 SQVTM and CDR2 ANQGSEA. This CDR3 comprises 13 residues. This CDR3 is CSVVSGSNYEQYF. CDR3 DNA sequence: TGCAGCGTTGTGAGCGGGAGTAACTACGAGCAGTACTTC.

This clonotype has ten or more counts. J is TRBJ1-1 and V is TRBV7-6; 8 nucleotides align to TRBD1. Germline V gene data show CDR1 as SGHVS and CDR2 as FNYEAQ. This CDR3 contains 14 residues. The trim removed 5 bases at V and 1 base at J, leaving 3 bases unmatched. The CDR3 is CASSRDRGNTEAFF. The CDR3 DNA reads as TGTGCCAGCAGCCGCGACAGGGGGAACACTGAAGCTTTCTTT.

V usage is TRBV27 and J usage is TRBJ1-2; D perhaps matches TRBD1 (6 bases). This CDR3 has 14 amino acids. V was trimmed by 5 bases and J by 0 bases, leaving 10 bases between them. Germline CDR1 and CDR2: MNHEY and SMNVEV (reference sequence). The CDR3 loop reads CASSTRTANYGYTF. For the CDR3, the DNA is TGTGCCAGCAGTACCAGGACAGCTAACTATGGCTACACCTTC.

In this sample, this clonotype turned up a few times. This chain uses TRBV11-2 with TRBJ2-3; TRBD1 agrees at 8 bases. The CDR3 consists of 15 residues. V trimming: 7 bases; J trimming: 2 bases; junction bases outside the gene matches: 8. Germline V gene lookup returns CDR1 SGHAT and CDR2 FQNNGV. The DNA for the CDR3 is TGTGCCAGCAACTTGGTTCAGGGGGCCACAGATACGCAGTATTTT. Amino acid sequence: CASNLVQGATDTQYF.

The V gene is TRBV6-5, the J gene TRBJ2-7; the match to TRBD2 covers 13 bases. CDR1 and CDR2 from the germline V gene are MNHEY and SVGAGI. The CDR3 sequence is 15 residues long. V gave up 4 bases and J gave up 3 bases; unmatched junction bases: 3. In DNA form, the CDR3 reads TGTGCCAGCAGTTCCCGACTAGCGGGAGGCTACGAGCAGTACTTC. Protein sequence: CASSSRLAGGYEQYF.

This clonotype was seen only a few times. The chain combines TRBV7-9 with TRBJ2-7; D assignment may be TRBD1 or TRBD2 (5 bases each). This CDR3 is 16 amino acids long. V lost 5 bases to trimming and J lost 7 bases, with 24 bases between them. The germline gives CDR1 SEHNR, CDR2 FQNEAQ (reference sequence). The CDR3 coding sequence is TGTGCCAGCAGCCCGAAGGGGACGGTTGACTACGAGGAGCAGTACTTC. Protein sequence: CASSPKGTVDYEEQYF.

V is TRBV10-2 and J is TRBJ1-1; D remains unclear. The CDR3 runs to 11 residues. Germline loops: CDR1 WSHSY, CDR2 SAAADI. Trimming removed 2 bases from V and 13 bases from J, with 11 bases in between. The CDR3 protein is CASSEGAEGFF. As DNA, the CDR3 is TGCGCCAGCAGTGAGGGAGCAGAGGGTTTCTTT.

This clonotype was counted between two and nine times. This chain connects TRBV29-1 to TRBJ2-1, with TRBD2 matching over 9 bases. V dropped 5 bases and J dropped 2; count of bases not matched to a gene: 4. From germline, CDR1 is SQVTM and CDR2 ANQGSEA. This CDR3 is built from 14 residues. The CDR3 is CSVPAGGPYNEQFF. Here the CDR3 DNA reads TGCAGCGTTCCGGCGGGAGGGCCCTACAATGAGCAGTTCTTC.

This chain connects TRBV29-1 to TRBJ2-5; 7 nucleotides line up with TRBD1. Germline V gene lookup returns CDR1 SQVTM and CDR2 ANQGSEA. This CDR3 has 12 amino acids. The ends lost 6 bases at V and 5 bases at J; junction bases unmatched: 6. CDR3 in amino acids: CSVDRVGETQYF. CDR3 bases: TGCAGCGTCGACAGGGTCGGGGAGACCCAGTACTTC.

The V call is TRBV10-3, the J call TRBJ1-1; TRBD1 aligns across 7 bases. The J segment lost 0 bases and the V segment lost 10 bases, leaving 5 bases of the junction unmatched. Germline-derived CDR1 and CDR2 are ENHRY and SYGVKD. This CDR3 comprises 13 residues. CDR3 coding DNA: TGTGCCACACAGGGGTCCATGAACACTGAAGCTTTCTTT. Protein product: CATQGSMNTEAFF.

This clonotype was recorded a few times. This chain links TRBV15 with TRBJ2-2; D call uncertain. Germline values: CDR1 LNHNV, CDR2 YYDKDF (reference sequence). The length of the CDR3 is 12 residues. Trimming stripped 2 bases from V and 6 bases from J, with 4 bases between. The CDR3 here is CATSRNPGELFF. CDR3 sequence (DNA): TGTGCCACCAGCAGAAATCCCGGGGAGCTGTTTTTT.

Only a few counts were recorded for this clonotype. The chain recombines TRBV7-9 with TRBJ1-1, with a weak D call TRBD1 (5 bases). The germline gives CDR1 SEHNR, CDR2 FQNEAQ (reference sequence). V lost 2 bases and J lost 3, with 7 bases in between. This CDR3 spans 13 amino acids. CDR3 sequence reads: CASSLRGDTEAFF. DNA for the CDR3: TGTGCCAGCAGCTTACGGGGGGACACTGAAGCTTTCTTT.

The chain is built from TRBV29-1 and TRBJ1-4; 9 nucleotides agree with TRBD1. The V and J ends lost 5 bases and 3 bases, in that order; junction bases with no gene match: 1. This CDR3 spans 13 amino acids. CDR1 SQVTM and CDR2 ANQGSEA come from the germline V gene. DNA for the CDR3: TGCAGCGTTTGGGACAGGGCTAATGAAAAACTGTTTTTT. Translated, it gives CSVWDRANEKLFF.

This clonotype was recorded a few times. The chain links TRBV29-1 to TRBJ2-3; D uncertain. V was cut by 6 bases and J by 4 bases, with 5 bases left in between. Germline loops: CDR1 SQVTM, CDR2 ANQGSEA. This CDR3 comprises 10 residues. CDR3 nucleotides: TGCAGCGTAGGACCAGATACGCAGTATTTT. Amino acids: CSVGPDTQYF.

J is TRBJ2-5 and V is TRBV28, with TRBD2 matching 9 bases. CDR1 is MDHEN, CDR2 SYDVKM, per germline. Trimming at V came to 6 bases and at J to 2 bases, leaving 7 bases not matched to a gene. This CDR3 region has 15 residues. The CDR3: CASSQRLAEQETQYF. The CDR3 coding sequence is TGTGCCAGCAGCCAAAGACTAGCGGAGCAAGAGACCCAGTACTTC.

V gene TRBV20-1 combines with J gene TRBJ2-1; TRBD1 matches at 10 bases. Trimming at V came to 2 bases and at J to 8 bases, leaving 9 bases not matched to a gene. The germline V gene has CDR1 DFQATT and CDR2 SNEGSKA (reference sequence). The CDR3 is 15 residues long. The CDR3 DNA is TGCAGTGCTAGATCCCGGGACAGGGGTGGCGATGAGCAGTTCTTC. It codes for CSARSRDRGGDEQFF.

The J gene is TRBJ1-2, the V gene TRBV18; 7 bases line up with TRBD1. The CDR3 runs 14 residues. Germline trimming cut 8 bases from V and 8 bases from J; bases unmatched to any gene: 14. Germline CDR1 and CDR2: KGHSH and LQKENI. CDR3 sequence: CASTKGQSTDGYTF. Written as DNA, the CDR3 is TGTGCCAGCACTAAGGGACAGTCTACCGACGGCTACACCTTC.

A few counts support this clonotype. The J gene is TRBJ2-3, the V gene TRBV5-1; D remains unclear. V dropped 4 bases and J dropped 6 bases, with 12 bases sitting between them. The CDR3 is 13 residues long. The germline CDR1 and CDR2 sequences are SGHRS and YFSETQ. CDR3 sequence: CASSPLGGDTQYF. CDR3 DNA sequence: TGCGCCAGCAGCCCCTTAGGCGGCGATACGCAGTATTTT.

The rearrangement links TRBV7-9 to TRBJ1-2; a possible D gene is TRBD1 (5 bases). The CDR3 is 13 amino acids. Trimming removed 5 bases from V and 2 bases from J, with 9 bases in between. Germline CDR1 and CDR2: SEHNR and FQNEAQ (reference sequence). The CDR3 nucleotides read TGTGCCAGCAGCACGGGACCGAACTATGGCTACACCTTC. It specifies CASSTGPNYGYTF.

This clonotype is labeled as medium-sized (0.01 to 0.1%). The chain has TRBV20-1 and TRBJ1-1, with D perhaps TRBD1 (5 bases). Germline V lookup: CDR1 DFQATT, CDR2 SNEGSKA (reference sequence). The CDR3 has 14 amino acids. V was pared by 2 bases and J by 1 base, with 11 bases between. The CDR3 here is CSARHGGENTEAFF. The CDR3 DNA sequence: TGCAGTGCTAGACACGGGGGGGAGAACACTGAAGCTTTCTTT.

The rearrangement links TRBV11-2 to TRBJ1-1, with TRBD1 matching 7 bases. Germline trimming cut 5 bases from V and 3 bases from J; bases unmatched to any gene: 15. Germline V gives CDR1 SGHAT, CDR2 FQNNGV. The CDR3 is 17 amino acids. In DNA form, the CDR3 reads TGTGCCAGCAGCCTAAGGTCTCCCGGACAGGCCTACACTGAAGCTTTCTTT. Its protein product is CASSLRSPGQAYTEAFF.

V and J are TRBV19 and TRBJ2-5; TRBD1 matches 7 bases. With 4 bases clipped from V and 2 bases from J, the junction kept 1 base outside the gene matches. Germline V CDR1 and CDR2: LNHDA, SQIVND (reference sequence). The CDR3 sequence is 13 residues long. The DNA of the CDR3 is TGTGCCAGTAGTAGACAGGGTCAAGAGACCCAGTACTTC. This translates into CASSRQGQETQYF.

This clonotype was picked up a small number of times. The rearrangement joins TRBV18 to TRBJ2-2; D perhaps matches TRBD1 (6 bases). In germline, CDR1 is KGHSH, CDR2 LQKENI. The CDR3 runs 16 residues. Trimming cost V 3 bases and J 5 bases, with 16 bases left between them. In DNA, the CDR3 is TGTGCCAGCTCACCGCTACAGGGCGGACAAACCGGGGAGCTGTTTTTT. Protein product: CASSPLQGGQTGELFF.

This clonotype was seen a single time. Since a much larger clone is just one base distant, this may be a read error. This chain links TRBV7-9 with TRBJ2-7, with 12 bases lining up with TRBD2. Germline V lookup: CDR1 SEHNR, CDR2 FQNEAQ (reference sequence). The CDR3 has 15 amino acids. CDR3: CVSSRTSGASYEQYF. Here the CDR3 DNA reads TGTGTCAGCAGCCGGACTAGCGGGGCCTCCTACGAGCAGTACTTC.

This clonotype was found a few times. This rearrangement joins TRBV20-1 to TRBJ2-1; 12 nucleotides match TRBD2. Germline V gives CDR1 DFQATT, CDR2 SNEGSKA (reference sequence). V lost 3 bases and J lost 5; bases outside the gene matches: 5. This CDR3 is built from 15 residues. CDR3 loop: CSASAGLAGNNEQFF. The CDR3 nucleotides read TGCAGTGCTAGTGCCGGACTAGCGGGAAACAATGAGCAGTTCTTC.